This T cell receptor beta chain was identified during a study of cytomegalovirus exposure and HLA in healthy donors. Study-level information: From HLA-typed donors, an early data release held approximately 85 million unique TCRs. Study-wide results and caveats: There were some 150 TCR beta chains listed as cytomegalovirus-associated. Later analysis demonstrated an association between a missense DCLRE1C variant and TCR beta V- and J-gene trimming.

Unrecorded immune exposures were likely, despite nominal health at sampling. The study ran its PCR with 60 Vbeta and 13 Jbeta primers. Generated by immunoSEQ multiplex PCR, the TCRdb table keeps only in-frame clones and is missing some. Its table records about 170,000 clones. On this clone itself: The antigen remains unidentified.

The CDR3 is 16 amino acids. V lost 2 bases and J lost 2, with 16 bases in between. Germline loops: CDR1 SGHDT, CDR2 YYEEEE. This TCR was recovered from a woman between 18 and 29 years old in good health and CMV-seropositive. The sequencing sample was made of PBMCs. The rearrangement links TRBV5-6 to TRBJ1-2; TRBD1 is a possible D gene (6 bases). In nucleotides, the CDR3 is TGTGCCAGCAGCTTTATTAACGAGGGACAAAACTATGGCTACACCTTC. Its protein is CASSFINEGQNYGYTF.